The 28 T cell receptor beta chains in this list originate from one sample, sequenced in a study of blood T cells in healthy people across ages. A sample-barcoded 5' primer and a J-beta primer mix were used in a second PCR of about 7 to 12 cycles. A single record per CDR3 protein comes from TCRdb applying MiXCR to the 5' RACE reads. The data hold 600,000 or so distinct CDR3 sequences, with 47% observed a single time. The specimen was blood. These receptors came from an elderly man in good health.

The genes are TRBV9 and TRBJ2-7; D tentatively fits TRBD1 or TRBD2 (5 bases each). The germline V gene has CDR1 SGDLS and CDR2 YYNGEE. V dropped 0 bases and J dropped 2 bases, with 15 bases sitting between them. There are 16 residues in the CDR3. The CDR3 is CASSVGPGTPTYEQYF. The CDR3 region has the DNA TGTGCCAGCAGCGTAGGGCCAGGGACCCCGACCTACGAGCAGTACTTC.

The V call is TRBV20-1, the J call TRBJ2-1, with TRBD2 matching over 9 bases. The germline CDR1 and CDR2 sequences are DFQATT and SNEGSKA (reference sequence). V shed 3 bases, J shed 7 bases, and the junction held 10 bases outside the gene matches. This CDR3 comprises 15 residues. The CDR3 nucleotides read TGCAGTGCTAGTCCTTGGCTAGCGGGGCGGAATGAGCAGTTCTTC. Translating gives CSASPWLAGRNEQFF.

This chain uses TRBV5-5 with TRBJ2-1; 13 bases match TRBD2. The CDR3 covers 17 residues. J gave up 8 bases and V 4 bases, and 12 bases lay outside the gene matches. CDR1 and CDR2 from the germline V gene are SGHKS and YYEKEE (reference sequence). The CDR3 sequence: CASSPWRLAGGGDEQFF. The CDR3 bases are TGTGCCAGCAGCCCATGGAGACTAGCGGGGGGCGGCGATGAGCAGTTCTTC.

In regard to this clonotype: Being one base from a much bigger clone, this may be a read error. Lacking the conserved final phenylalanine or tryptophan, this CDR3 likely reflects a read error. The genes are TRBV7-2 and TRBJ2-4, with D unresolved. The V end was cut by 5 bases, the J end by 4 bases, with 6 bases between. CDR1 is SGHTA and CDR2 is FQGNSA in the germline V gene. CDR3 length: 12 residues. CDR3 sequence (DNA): TGTGCCAGCAGCCAAACGAAAAACATTCAGTACCTC. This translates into CASSQTKNIQYL.

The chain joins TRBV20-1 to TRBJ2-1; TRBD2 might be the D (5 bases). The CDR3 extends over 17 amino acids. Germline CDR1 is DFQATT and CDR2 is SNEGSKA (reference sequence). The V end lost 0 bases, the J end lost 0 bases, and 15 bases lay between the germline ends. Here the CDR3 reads CSAREAGGRTSYNEQFF. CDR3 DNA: TGCAGTGCTAGAGAGGCGGGTGGACGTACCTCCTACAATGAGCAGTTCTTC.

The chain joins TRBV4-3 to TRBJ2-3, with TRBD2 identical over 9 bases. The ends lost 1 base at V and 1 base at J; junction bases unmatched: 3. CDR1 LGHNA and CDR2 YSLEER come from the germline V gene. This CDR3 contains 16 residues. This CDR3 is CASSQGRLAGTDTQYF. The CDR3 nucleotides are TGCGCCAGCAGCCAAGGGCGACTAGCGGGCACAGATACGCAGTATTTT.

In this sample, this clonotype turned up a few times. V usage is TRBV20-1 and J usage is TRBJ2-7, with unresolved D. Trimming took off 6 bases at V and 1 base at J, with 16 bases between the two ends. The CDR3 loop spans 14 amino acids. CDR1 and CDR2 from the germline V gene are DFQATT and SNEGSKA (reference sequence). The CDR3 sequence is CSAARFWPSYEQYF. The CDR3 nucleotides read TGCAGTGCCGCCCGGTTTTGGCCTTCCTACGAGCAGTACTTC.

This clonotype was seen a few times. CDR3 bases: TGTGCCAGCAGCTTAGGGGCCCACCTAGCGGGAGGTGAGACCCAGTACTTC. It is translated as CASSLGAHLAGGETQYF. The V gene is TRBV7-9, the J gene TRBJ2-5; 11 positions agree with TRBD2. CDR3 size: 17 residues. J lost 5 bases, V lost 1 base, and 9 bases had no gene match. Germline values: CDR1 SEHNR, CDR2 FQNEAQ (reference sequence).

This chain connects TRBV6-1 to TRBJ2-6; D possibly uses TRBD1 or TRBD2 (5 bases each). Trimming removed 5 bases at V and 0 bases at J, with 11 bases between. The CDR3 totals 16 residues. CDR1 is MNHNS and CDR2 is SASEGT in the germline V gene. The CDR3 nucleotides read TGTGCCAGCAGTCGGGACGGCAGCTCTGGGGCCAACGTCCTGACTTTC. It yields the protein CASSRDGSSGANVLTF.

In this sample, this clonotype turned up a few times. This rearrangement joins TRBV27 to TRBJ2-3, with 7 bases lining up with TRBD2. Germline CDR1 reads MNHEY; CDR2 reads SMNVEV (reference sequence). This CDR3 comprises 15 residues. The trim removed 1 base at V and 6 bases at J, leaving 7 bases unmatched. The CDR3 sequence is CASSLLGGTVDTQYF. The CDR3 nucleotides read TGTGCCAGCAGTTTATTGGGGGGGACCGTGGATACGCAGTATTTT.

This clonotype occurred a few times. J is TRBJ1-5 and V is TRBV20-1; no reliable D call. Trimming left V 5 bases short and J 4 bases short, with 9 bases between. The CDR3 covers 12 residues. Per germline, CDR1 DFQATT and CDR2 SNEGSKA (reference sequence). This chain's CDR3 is CSARVPNQPQHF. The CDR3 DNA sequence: TGCAGTGCTCGGGTTCCGAATCAGCCCCAGCATTTT.

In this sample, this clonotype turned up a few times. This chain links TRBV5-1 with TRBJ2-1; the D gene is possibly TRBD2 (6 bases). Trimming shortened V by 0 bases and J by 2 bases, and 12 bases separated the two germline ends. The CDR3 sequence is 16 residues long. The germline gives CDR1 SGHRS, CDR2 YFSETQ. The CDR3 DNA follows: TGCGCCAGCAGCTTGGTAGGGAGGACGGCCTACAATGAGCAGTTCTTC. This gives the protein CASSLVGRTAYNEQFF.

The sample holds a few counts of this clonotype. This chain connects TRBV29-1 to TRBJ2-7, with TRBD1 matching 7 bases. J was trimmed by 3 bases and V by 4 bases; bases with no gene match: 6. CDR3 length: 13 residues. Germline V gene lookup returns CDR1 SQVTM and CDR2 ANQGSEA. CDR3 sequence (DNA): TGCAGCGTTGGGGGGACAGCGAACTACGAGCAGTACTTC. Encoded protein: CSVGGTANYEQYF.

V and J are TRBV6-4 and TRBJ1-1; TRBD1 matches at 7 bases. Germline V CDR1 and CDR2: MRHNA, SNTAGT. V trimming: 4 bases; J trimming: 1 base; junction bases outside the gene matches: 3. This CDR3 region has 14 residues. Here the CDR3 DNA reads TGTGCCAGCAGTGCGACAGGGCGGAACACTGAAGCTTTCTTT. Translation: CASSATGRNTEAFF.

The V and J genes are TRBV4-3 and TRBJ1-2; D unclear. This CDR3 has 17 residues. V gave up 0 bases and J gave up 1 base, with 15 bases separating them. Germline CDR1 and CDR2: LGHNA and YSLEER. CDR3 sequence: CASSQELDDGLNYGYTF. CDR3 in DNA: TGCGCCAGCAGCCAAGAGCTTGACGACGGCCTTAACTATGGCTACACCTTC.

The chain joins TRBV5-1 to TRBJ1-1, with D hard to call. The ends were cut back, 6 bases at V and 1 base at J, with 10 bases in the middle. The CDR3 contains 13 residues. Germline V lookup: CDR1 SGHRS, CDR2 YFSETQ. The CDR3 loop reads CASIGWGNTEAFF. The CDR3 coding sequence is TGCGCCAGCATCGGATGGGGGAACACTGAAGCTTTCTTT.

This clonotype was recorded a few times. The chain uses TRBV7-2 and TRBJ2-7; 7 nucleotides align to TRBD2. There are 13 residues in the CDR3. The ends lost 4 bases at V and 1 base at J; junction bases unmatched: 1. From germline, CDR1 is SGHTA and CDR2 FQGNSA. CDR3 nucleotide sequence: TGTGCCAGCAGCTCAGCGGGGTCCTACGAGCAGTACTTC. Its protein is CASSSAGSYEQYF.

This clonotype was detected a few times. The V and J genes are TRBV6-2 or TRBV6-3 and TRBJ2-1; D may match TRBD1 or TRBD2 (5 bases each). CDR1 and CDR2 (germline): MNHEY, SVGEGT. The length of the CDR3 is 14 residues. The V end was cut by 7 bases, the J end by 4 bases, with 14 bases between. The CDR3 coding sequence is TGTGCCAGCACACCGGGGACGGTTTACAATGAGCAGTTCTTC. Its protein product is CASTPGTVYNEQFF.

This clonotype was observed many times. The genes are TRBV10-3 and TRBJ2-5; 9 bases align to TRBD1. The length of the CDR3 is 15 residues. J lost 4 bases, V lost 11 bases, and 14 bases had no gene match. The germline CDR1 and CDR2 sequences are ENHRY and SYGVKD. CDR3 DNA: TGTGCCTCAAACCGGGACAGGGCTGCCGGAGAGACCCAGTACTTC. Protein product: CASNRDRAAGETQYF.

CDR3 in DNA: TGTGCCAGCAGCCAGAGGGGATTCGACGCTGAAGCTTTCTTT. This gives the protein CASSQRGFDAEAFF. The genes are TRBV3-1 and TRBJ1-1; TRBD1 might be the D (5 bases). The CDR3 loop spans 14 amino acids. The germline V gene encodes CDR1 LGHDT and CDR2 YNNKEL (reference sequence). Trimming shortened V by 3 bases and J by 6 bases, and 14 bases separated the two germline ends.

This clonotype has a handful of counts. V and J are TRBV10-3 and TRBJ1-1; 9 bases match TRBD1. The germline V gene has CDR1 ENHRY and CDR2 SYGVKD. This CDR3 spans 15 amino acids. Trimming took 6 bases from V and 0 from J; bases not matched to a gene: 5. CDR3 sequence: CAIRTGTGLNTEAFF. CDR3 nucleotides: TGTGCCATCAGGACCGGGACAGGGTTGAACACTGAAGCTTTCTTT.

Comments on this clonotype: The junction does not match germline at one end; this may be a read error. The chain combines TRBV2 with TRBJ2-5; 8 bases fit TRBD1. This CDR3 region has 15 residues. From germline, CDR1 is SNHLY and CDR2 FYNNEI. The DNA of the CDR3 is TGTGCCGGCAGGTTGGGGACAGGCGTTCAAGAGACCCAGTACTTC. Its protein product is CAGRLGTGVQETQYF.

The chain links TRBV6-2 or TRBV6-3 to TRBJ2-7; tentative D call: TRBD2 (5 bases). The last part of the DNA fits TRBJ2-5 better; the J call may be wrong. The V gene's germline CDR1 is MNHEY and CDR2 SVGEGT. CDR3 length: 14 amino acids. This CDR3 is CASSYGADRETQYF. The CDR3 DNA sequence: TGTGCCAGCAGTTATGGAGCGGATAGGGAGACCCAGTACTTC.

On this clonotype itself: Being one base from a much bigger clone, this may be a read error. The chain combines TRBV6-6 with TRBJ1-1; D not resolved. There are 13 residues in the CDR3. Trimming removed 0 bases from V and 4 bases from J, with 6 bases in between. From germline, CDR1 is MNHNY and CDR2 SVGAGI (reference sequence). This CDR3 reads CASSYSMSTEAFF. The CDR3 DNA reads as TGTGCCAGCAGTTACTCGATGAGCACTGAAGCTTTCTTT.

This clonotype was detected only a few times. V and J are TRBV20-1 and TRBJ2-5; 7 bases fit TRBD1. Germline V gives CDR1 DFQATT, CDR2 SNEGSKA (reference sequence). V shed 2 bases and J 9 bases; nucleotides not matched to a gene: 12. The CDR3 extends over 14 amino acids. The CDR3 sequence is CSARSGQLLGAQYF. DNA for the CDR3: TGCAGTGCTAGATCGGGACAGCTTCTGGGGGCCCAGTACTTC.

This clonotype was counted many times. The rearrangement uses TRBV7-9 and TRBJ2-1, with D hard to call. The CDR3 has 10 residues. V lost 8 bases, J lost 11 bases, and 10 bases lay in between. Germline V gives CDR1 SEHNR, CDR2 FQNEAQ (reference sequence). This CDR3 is CASEVEKQFF. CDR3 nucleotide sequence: TGTGCCAGCGAGGTCGAGAAGCAGTTCTTC.

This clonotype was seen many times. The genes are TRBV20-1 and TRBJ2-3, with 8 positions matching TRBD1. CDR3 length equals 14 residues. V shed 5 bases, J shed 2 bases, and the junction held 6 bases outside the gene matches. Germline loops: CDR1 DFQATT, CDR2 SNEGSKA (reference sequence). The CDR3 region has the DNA TGCAGTGCTGGCCTGACAGGGGACACAGATACGCAGTATTTT. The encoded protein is CSAGLTGDTDTQYF.

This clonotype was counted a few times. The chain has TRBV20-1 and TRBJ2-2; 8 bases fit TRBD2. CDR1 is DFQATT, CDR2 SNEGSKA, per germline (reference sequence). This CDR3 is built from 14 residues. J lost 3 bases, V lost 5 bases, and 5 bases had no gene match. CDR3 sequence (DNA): TGCAGTGCTGTTAGCGGGACCGACACCGGGGAGCTGTTTTTT. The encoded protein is CSAVSGTDTGELFF.